This T cell receptor (beta chain) comes out of a study of neurological immune-mediated disorders. The V and J ends lost 3 bases and 9 bases respectively, with 8 bases between them. The CDR3 has 10 residues. In germline, CDR1 is DFQATT, CDR2 SNEGSKA (reference sequence). This clonotype has a count of ten or more. TCRdb redid the calling of the 5' RACE reads with MiXCR, one entry per CDR3 protein. The repertoire holds approximately 50,000 distinct CDR3 sequences, with 10% as singletons. This sequence originates from a man between 65 and 85 years old with HTLV-1-associated myelopathy (HAM/TSP). The J gene is TRBJ1-1, the V gene TRBV20-1; D gene unclear. The material sequenced was PBMCs. The CDR3 reads CSASEWKAFF. DNA for the CDR3: TGCAGTGCTAGTGAGTGGAAAGCTTTCTTT.